This T cell receptor (beta chain) is drawn from a study of lymphopenia after photon versus proton radiotherapy. Libraries were prepared by immunoSEQ multiplex PCR; TCRdb keeps only in-frame clonotypes and omits some of them. Of 65,000 to 85,000 clones in the sample, less than 95% were seen once. As concerns this clone: As yet, its antigen is unknown.

The CDR3 extends over 14 amino acids. J lost 7 bases, V lost 5 bases, and 11 bases had no gene match. Germline CDR1 SQVTM, CDR2 ANQGSEA. Study conclusions and caveats: Post-nadir TCR diversity decline inversely tracked overall survival among those who died.

The TCR sequence derives from a middle-aged woman with cholangiocarcinoma. The gene calls are TRBV29-1 and TRBJ2-1; 7 bases agree with TRBD1. Sequenced here: peripheral blood, sampled from a patient treated with photon-based radiotherapy. This CDR3 reads CSVRPETGINEQFF. The CDR3 coding sequence is TGCAGCGTTCGCCCCGAGACAGGGATAAATGAGCAGTTCTTC.